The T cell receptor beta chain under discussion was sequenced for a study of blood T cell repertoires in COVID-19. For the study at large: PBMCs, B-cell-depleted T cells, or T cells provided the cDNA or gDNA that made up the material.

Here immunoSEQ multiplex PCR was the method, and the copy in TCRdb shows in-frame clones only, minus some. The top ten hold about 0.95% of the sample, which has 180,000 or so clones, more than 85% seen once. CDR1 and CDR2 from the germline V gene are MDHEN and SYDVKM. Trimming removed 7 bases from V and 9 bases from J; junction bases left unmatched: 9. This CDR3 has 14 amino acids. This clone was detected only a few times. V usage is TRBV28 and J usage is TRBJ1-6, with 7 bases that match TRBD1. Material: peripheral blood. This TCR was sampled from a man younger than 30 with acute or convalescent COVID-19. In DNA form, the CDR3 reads TGTGCCAGCACGGACAGGAAGAGAGGTTCACCCCTCCACTTT. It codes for CASTDRKRGSPLHF.